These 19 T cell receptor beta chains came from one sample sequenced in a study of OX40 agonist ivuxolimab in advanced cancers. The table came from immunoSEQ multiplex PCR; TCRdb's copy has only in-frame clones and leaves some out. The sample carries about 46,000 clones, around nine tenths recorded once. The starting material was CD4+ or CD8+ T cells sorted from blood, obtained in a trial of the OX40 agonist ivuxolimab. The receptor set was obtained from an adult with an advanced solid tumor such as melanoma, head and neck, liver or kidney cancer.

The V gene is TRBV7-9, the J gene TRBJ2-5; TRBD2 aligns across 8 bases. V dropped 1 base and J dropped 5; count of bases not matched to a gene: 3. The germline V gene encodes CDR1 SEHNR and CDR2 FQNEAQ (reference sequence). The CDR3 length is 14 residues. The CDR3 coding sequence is TGTGCCAGCAGCTTAGTTGCTAGCGGGGAGACCCAGTACTTC. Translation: CASSLVASGETQYF.

For the CDR3, the DNA is TGCGCCAGCAGCTCTTCCGGGACTAGCGGCCTTGGGGATACGCAGTATTTT. This gives the protein CASSSSGTSGLGDTQYF. The rearrangement links TRBV4-1 to TRBJ2-3; the match to TRBD2 covers 11 bases. This CDR3 is built from 17 residues. The ends lost 5 bases at V and 6 bases at J; junction bases unmatched: 13. CDR1 is MGHRA, CDR2 YSYEKL, per germline.

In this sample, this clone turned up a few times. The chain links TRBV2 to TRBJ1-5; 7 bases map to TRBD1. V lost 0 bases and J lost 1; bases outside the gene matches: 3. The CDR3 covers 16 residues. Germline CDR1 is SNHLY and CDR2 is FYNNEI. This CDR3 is CASSEAMTGSNQPQHF. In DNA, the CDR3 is TGTGCCAGCAGTGAAGCCATGACAGGGAGCAATCAGCCCCAGCATTTT.

The DNA of the CDR3 is TGTGCCAGCAGTGGCAATCAGCCCCAGCATTTT. Protein product: CASSGNQPQHF. The rearrangement links TRBV2 to TRBJ1-5; D is unresolved. The CDR3 spans 11 residues. Deletions cut 4 bases from V and 2 bases from J, with 0 bases between. The germline CDR1 and CDR2 sequences are SNHLY and FYNNEI.

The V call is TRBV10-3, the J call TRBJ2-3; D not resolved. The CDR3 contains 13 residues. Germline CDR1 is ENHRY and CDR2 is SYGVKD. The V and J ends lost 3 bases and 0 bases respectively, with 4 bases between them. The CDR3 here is CAISETSTDTQYF. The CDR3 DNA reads TGTGCCATCAGTGAAACTAGCACAGATACGCAGTATTTT.

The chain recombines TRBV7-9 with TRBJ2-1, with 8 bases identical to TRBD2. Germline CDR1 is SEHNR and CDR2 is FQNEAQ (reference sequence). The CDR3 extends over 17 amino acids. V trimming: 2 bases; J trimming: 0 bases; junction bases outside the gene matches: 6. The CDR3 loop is CASSLRLAPSSYNEQFF. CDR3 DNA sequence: TGTGCCAGCAGCTTAAGACTAGCGCCTAGCTCCTACAATGAGCAGTTCTTC. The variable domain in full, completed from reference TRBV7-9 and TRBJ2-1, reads DTGVSQNPRHKITKRGQNVTFRCDPISEHNRLYWYRQTLGQGPEFLTYFQNEAQLEKSRLLSDRFSAERPKGSFSTLEIQRTEQGDSAMYLCASSLRLAPSSYNEQFFGPGTRLTVL.

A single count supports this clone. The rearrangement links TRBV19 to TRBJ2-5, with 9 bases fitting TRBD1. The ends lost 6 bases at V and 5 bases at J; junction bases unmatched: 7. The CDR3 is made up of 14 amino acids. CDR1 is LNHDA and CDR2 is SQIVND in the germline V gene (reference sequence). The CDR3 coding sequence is TGTGCCAGTAGACCCGGGACAGGGTATGAGACCCAGTACTTC. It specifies CASRPGTGYETQYF.

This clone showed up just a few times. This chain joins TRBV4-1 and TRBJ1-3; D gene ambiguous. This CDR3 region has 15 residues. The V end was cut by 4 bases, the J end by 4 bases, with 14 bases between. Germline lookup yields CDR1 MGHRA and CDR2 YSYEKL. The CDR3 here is CASSLAGTDGNTIYF. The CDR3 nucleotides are TGCGCCAGCAGCCTAGCAGGCACAGACGGAAACACCATATATTTT.

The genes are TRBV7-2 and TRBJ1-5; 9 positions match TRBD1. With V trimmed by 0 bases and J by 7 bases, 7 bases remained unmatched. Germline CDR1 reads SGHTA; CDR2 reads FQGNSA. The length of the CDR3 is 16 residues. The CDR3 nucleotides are TGTGCCAGCAGCTTAGCCCCCCGGACAGGGGACCAGCCCCAGCATTTT. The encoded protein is CASSLAPRTGDQPQHF.

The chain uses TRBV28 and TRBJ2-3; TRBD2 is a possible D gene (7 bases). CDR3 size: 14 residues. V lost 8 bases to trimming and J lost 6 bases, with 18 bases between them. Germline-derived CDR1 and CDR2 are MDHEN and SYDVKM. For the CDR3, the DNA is TGTGCCAGCTGGGGGGGCTCAGCGGTCGATACGCAGTATTTT. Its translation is CASWGGSAVDTQYF.

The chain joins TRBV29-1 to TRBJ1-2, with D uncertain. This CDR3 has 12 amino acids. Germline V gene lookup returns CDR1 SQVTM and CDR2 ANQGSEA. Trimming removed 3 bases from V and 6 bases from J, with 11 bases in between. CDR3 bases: TGCAGCGTTGAGGCCTCGTCCCATGGCTACACCTTC. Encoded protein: CSVEASSHGYTF.

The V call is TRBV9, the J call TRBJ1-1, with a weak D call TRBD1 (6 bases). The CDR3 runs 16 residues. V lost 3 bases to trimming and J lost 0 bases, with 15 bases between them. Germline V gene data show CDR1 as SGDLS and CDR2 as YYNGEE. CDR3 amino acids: CASSAFRGYMNTEAFF. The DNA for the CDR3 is TGTGCCAGCAGCGCATTCAGGGGATACATGAACACTGAAGCTTTCTTT.

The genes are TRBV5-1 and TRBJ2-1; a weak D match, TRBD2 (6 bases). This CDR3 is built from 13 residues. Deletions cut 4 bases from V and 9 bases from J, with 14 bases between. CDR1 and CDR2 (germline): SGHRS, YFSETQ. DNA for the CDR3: TGCGCCAGCAGCGCCCCGGAGGGGAGTGAGCAGTTCTTC. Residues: CASSAPEGSEQFF.

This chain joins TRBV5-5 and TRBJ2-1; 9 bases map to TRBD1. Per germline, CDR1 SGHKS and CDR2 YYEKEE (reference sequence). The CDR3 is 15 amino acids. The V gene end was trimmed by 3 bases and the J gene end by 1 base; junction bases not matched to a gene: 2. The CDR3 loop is CASSWDRVSYNEQFF. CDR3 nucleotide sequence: TGTGCCAGCAGCTGGGACAGGGTGTCCTACAATGAGCAGTTCTTC.

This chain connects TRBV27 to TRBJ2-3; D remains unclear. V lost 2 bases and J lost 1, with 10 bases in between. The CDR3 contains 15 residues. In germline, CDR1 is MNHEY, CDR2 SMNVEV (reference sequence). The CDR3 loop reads CASSLLPSRTDTQYF. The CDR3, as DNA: TGTGCCAGCAGTTTACTCCCCTCACGCACAGATACGCAGTATTTT.

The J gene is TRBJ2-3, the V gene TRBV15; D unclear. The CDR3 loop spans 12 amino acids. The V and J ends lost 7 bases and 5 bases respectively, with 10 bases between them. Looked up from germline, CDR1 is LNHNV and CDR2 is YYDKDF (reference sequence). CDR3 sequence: CATTEVGDTQYF. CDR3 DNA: TGTGCCACCACAGAGGTCGGAGATACGCAGTATTTT.

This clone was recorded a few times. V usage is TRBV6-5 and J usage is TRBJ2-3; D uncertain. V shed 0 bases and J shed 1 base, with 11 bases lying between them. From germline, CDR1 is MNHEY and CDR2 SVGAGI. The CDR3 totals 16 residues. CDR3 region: CASSYSRTEGTDTQYF. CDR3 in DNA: TGTGCCAGCAGTTACTCCCGGACGGAAGGCACAGATACGCAGTATTTT.

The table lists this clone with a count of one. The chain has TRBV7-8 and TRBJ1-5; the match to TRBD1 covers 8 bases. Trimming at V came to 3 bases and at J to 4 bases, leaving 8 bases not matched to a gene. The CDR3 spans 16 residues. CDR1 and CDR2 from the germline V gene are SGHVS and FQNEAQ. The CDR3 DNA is TGTGCCAGCAGCTTGGCACAGGGGGATCTAAATCAGCCCCAGCATTTT. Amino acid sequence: CASSLAQGDLNQPQHF.

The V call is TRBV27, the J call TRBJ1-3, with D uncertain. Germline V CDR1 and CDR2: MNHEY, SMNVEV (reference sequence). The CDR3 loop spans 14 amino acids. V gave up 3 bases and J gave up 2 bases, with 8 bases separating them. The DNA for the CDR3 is TGTGCCAGCAGTTTCTTGGGGACTGGAAACACCATATATTTT. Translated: CASSFLGTGNTIYF.